A single sample is the source of the 19 T cell receptor beta chains below, sequenced in a study of a mutant IDH1 vaccine in newly diagnosed glioma. Their target antigens are unknown. Indicated time point: week 23, last vaccination. In the vaccine, a single dose held 300 ug of the mutant IDH1 20-mer peptide, along with topical imiquimod. Profiling relied on immunoSEQ multiplex PCR, and the TCRdb table lists in-frame clones only, not all of them. The sample has roughly 30,000 clones, around 83% seen once. Sequenced here: PBMCs, sampled from a glioma patient whose treatment included an IDH1 peptide vaccine. The source of these receptors is a woman aged 25 to 39 with glioma.

The chain couples TRBV6-5 to TRBJ2-7, with D unclear. The V gene lost 1 base and the J gene lost 1 base, with 8 bases spanning the gap. This CDR3 is built from 14 residues. Germline values: CDR1 MNHEY, CDR2 SVGAGI. The CDR3 reads CASSYFGPSYEQYF. CDR3 nucleotide sequence: TGTGCCAGCAGTTACTTCGGGCCTTCCTACGAGCAGTACTTC.

This clone was recorded a few times. This rearrangement joins TRBV5-1 to TRBJ1-1; D is unresolved. The CDR3 has 13 amino acids. V lost 4 bases to trimming and J lost 4 bases, with 11 bases between them. In germline, CDR1 is SGHRS, CDR2 YFSETQ. DNA of the CDR3: TGCGCCAGCAGCCAGGATGTTTTCACTGAAGCTTTCTTT. Translated, it gives CASSQDVFTEAFF.

This rearrangement joins TRBV11-2 to TRBJ1-2; possible D gene TRBD1, 6 bases. The CDR3 has 15 residues. The germline V and J ends were trimmed by 2 bases and 2 bases, with 12 bases remaining between them. Germline values: CDR1 SGHAT, CDR2 FQNNGV. CDR3 amino acids: CASSLPGQGNYGYTF. CDR3 bases: TGTGCCAGCAGCTTACCGGGGCAGGGGAACTATGGCTACACCTTC.

V and J are TRBV30 and TRBJ1-1; no reliable D call. The CDR3 covers 13 residues. In germline, CDR1 is GTSNPN, CDR2 SVGIG (reference sequence). Trimming took off 0 bases at V and 5 bases at J, with 10 bases between the two ends. The CDR3 nucleotides are TGTGCCTGGAGTGTCAGGTTAGGAACTGAAGCTTTCTTT. Its protein product is CAWSVRLGTEAFF.

This clone has only a few counts. The chain uses TRBV7-2 and TRBJ1-2, with 8 nucleotides matching TRBD1. Germline CDR1 is SGHTA and CDR2 is FQGNSA. The CDR3 is 13 residues long. J was trimmed by 5 bases and V by 4 bases; bases with no gene match: 3. The CDR3 coding sequence is TGTGCCAGCAGCTCGCGGACAGGGTATGGCTACACCTTC. Translating it yields CASSSRTGYGYTF.

V is TRBV7-2 and J is TRBJ2-3; D ambiguous. Trimming stripped 5 bases from V and 2 bases from J, with 8 bases between. This CDR3 has 13 amino acids. The V gene's germline CDR1 is SGHTA and CDR2 FQGNSA. CDR3 sequence reads: CASSPGSTDTQYF. In DNA, the CDR3 is TGTGCCAGCAGCCCTGGCTCCACAGATACGCAGTATTTT.

The CDR3 reads CASSYDSSGNTIYF. CDR3 bases: TGTGCCAGCAGTTACGATAGCTCTGGAAACACCATATATTTT. The rearrangement links TRBV6-5 to TRBJ1-3, with D uncertain. Trimming left V 2 bases short and J 0 bases short, with 5 bases between. The CDR3 has 14 amino acids. CDR1 and CDR2 (germline): MNHEY, SVGAGI.

The rearrangement links TRBV5-6 to TRBJ1-1, with D unresolved. Trimming shortened V by 4 bases and J by 1 base, and 11 bases separated the two germline ends. CDR1 and CDR2 (germline): SGHDT, YYEEEE. The CDR3 sequence is 14 residues long. The CDR3 region is CASSILAPNTEAFF. The CDR3 region has the DNA TGTGCCAGCAGCATACTGGCCCCGAACACTGAAGCTTTCTTT.

This clone showed up just once. The chain couples TRBV5-1 to TRBJ2-7; D may be TRBD1 (6 bases). The CDR3 is made up of 16 amino acids. The germline V and J ends were trimmed by 4 bases and 1 base, with 18 bases remaining between them. Germline CDR1 SGHRS, CDR2 YFSETQ. In DNA, the CDR3 is TGCGCCAGCAGCCACAGGGTCACCGGAACTTCCTACGAGCAGTACTTC. This codes for CASSHRVTGTSYEQYF.

The gene calls are TRBV7-2 and TRBJ1-4, with D tentatively TRBD1 (5 bases). Trimming pared 5 bases from V and 9 bases from J, leaving 10 bases between. Looked up from germline, CDR1 is SGHTA and CDR2 is FQGNSA. The CDR3 has 12 amino acids. CDR3 in DNA: TGTGCCAGCAGCCTTCCGGGGCAAAAACTGTTTTTT. Amino acid sequence: CASSLPGQKLFF.

V and J are TRBV6-6 and TRBJ2-1; D possibly corresponds to TRBD2 (6 bases). The length of the CDR3 is 15 residues. The ends were cut back, 5 bases at V and 8 bases at J, with 19 bases in the middle. Germline V CDR1 and CDR2: MNHNY, SVGAGI (reference sequence). Here the CDR3 reads CASSPPDAGFDEQFF. CDR3 coding DNA: TGTGCCAGCAGTCCCCCGGACGCGGGGTTCGATGAGCAGTTCTTC.

This chain links TRBV30 with TRBJ1-6; no clear D gene. V shed 2 bases and J shed 8 bases, with 7 bases lying between them. Per the germline V gene, CDR1 is GTSNPN and CDR2 is SVGIG (reference sequence). The CDR3 spans 12 residues. In DNA, the CDR3 is TGTGCCTGGAGTCCCGGGGATTCACCCCTCCACTTT. Protein: CAWSPGDSPLHF.

This rearrangement joins TRBV2 to TRBJ1-2, with D perhaps matching TRBD1 (6 bases). This CDR3 has 11 amino acids. Trimming took off 3 bases at V and 14 bases at J, with 13 bases between the two ends. Germline V CDR1 and CDR2: SNHLY, FYNNEI. This CDR3 is CASSEGAGYTF. CDR3 in DNA: TGTGCCAGCAGTGAGGGGGCAGGTTATACCTTC.

The chain uses TRBV30 and TRBJ2-3; 9 bases line up with TRBD2. CDR1 is GTSNPN and CDR2 is SVGIG in the germline V gene (reference sequence). V shed 0 bases, J shed 6 bases, and the junction held 7 bases outside the gene matches. The CDR3 loop spans 15 amino acids. The CDR3 DNA reads TGTGCCTGGAGTGTACGTCTTAGCGGGGGCGATACGCAGTATTTT. Translated: CAWSVRLSGGDTQYF.

The V and J genes are TRBV7-6 and TRBJ1-1; D is unresolved. Trimming pared 5 bases from V and 4 bases from J, leaving 11 bases between. Germline V gives CDR1 SGHVS, CDR2 FNYEAQ. The CDR3 has 13 residues. CDR3 region: CASSPAVGTEAFF. The CDR3 nucleotides read TGTGCCAGCAGCCCGGCAGTGGGCACTGAAGCTTTCTTT.

This clone was seen just once. The junction differs from germline at one of its ends, possibly a read error. The rearrangement joins TRBV7-7 to TRBJ1-5; D is unclear. The CDR3 is made up of 13 amino acids. From germline, CDR1 is SSHAT and CDR2 FNYEAQ (reference sequence). The CDR3 nucleotides read TGTGCTAGCAGCTTAGGACCCAATCAGCCCCAGCATTTT. Protein product: CASSLGPNQPQHF.

The count of this clone is one. J is TRBJ1-4 and V is TRBV5-6, with a tentative D call TRBD1 (5 bases). The CDR3 covers 15 residues. From germline, CDR1 is SGHDT and CDR2 YYEEEE. The V gene lost 5 bases and the J gene lost 7 bases, with 18 bases spanning the gap. The CDR3 DNA reads as TGTGCCAGCAGTTCCTGGCCGGGGCAGGGTGAAAAACTGTTTTTT. Its translation is CASSSWPGQGEKLFF. The full variable domain, with the rest looked up from reference TRBV5-6 and TRBJ1-4, is DAGVTQSPTHLIKTRGQQVTLRCSPKSGHDTVSWYQQALGQGPQFIFQYYEEEERQRGNFPDRFSGHQFPNYSSELNVNALLLGDSALYLCASSSWPGQGEKLFFGSGTQLSVL.

The chain couples TRBV19 to TRBJ1-1; D gene unclear. The CDR3 sequence is 14 residues long. The ends were cut back, 6 bases at V and 0 bases at J, with 11 bases in the middle. Germline-derived CDR1 and CDR2 are LNHDA and SQIVND (reference sequence). The CDR3 is CASRGSHLNTEAFF. The CDR3 DNA reads TGTGCCAGTAGGGGGTCCCACCTGAACACTGAAGCTTTCTTT.

Judged by abundance, this clone is medium-sized. The rearrangement joins TRBV6-5 to TRBJ1-1, with D perhaps TRBD1 (5 bases). The V gene lost 5 bases and the J gene lost 7 bases, with 17 bases spanning the gap. The germline V gene encodes CDR1 MNHEY and CDR2 SVGAGI. This CDR3 has 14 amino acids. This CDR3 reads CASSPAPGGLEAFF. The CDR3 DNA reads TGTGCCAGCAGTCCTGCGCCGGGGGGACTTGAAGCTTTCTTT.